This T cell receptor (beta chain) was found in a study of cytomegalovirus exposure and HLA in healthy donors. Findings and limits, study-wide: Rare TCR sequences predominated, though certain public TCRs were found in many donors.

The PCR used 60 Vbeta and 13 Jbeta primers. TCRdb's copy holds only in-frame clones and misses some; the assay was immunoSEQ multiplex PCR. The data contain about 130,000 clones, approximately 79% of them singletons. Note on this clone: Its antigen is unidentified.

Each of the donors was a healthy bone marrow donor. CDR1 MNHEY and CDR2 SMNVEV come from the germline V gene (reference sequence). The ends lost 2 bases at V and 4 bases at J; junction bases unmatched: 6. The CDR3 is made up of 15 amino acids. The rearrangement joins TRBV27 to TRBJ1-2; 8 bases match TRBD1. Sequenced: PBMCs. This sequence was found in a male donor in good health and CMV-seronegative. For the CDR3, the DNA is TGTGCCAGCAGTTTAACCCCGGACAGGGCCTATGGCTACACCTTC. Translating gives CASSLTPDRAYGYTF.